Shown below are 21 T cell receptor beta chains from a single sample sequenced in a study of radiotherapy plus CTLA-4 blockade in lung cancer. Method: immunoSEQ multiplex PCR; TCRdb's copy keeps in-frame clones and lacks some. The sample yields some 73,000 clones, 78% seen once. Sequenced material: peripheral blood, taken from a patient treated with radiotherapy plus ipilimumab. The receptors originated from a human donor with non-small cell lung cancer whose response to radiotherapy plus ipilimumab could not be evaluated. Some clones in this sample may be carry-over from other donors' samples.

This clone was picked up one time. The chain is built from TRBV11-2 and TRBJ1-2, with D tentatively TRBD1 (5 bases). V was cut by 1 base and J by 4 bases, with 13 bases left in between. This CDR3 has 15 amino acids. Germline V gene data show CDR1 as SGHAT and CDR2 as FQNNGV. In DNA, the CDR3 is TGTGCCAGCAGCTTAGCAGGCCAGGGCCTCTATGGCTACACCTTC. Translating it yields CASSLAGQGLYGYTF.

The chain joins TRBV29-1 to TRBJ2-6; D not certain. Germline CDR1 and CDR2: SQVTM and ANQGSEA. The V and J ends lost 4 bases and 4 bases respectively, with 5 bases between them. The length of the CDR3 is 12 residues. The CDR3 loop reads CSVVSGANVLTF. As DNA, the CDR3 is TGCAGCGTTGTGAGCGGGGCCAACGTCCTGACTTTC.

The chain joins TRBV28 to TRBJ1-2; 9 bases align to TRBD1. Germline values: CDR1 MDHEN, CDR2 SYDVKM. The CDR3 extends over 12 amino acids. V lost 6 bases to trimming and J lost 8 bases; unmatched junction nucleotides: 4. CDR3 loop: CASRQGAGGYTF. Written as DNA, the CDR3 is TGTGCCAGCAGACAGGGGGCGGGAGGCTACACCTTC.

In DNA, the CDR3 is TGTGCCAGTACCCCTCAACGAGGGGACAGTTCACCCCTCCACTTT. Translating gives CASTPQRGDSSPLHF. The J gene is TRBJ1-6, the V gene TRBV19; 7 bases align to TRBD1. V lost 7 bases, J lost 9 bases, and 12 bases stayed unmatched. Germline lookup yields CDR1 LNHDA and CDR2 SQIVND (reference sequence). This CDR3 contains 15 residues. Full variable domain (rest looked up from reference TRBV19 and TRBJ1-6): DGGITQSPKYLFRKEGQNVTLSCEQNLNHDAMYWYRQDPGQGLRLIYYSQIVNDFQKGDIAEGYSVSREKKESFPLTVTSAQKNPTAFYLCASTPQRGDSSPLHFGNGTRLTVT.

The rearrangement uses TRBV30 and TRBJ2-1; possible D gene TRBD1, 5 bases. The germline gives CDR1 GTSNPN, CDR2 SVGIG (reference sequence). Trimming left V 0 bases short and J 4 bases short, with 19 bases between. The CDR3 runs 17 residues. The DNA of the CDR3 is TGTGCCTGGAGTGTACGGTTGGGGCCATACATTTACAATGAGCAGTTCTTC. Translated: CAWSVRLGPYIYNEQFF. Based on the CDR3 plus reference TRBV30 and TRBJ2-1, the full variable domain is SQTIHQWPATLVQPVGSPLSLECTVEGTSNPNLYWYRQAAGRGLQLLFYSVGIGQISSEVPQNLSASRPQDRQFILSSKKLLLSDSGFYLCAWSVRLGPYIYNEQFFGPGTRLTVL.

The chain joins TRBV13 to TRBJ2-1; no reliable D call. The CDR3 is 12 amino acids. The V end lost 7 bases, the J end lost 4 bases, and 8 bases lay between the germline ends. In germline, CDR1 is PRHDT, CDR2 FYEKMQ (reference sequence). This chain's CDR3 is CASISPYNEQFF. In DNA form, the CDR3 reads TGTGCCAGCATAAGCCCATACAATGAGCAGTTCTTC. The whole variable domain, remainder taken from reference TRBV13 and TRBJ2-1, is AAGVIQSPRHLIKEKRETATLKCYPIPRHDTVYWYQQGPGQDPQFLISFYEKMQSDKGSIPDRFSAQQFSDYHSELNMSSLELGDSALYFCASISPYNEQFFGPGTRLTVL.

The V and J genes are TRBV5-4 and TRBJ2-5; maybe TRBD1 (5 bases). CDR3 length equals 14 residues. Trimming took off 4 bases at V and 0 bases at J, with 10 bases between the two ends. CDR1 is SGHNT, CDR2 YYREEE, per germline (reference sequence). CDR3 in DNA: TGTGCCAGCAGCATTTCACAGGACCAAGAGACCCAGTACTTC. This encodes CASSISQDQETQYF.

DNA of the CDR3: TGTGCCAGTAGTATGGTGGGGGGGCGGAATGAGCAGTTCTTC. This sequence encodes CASSMVGGRNEQFF. This chain connects TRBV19 to TRBJ2-1; tentative D call: TRBD2 (7 bases). This CDR3 comprises 14 residues. V lost 3 bases to trimming and J lost 7 bases, with 13 bases between them. Germline V gene data show CDR1 as LNHDA and CDR2 as SQIVND (reference sequence). Based on the CDR3 plus reference TRBV19 and TRBJ2-1, the full variable domain is DGGITQSPKYLFRKEGQNVTLSCEQNLNHDAMYWYRQDPGQGLRLIYYSQIVNDFQKGDIAEGYSVSREKKESFPLTVTSAQKNPTAFYLCASSMVGGRNEQFFGPGTRLTVL.

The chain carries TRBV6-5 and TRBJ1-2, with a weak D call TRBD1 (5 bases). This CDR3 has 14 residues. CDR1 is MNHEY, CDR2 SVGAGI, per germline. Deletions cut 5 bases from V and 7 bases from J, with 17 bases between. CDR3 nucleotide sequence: TGTGCCAGCAGTGAAGGGCAGGGTCGCCCTGGCTACACCTTC. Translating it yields CASSEGQGRPGYTF.

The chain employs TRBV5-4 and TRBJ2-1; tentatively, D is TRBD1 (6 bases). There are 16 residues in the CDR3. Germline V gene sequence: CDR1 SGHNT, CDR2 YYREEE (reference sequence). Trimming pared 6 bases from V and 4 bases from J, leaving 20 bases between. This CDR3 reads CASTLGGGSPYNEQFF. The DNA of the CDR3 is TGTGCCAGCACCCTTGGGGGCGGCTCCCCTTACAATGAGCAGTTCTTC.

CDR3 coding DNA: TGTGCCAGCAGTTTACTGACAGGGGGCGGACAGCCCCAGCATTTT. Translation gives CASSLLTGGGQPQHF. This chain links TRBV28 with TRBJ1-5, with 10 bases lining up with TRBD1. J lost 7 bases, V lost 2 bases, and 5 bases had no gene match. The CDR3 sequence is 15 residues long. In germline, CDR1 is MDHEN, CDR2 SYDVKM.

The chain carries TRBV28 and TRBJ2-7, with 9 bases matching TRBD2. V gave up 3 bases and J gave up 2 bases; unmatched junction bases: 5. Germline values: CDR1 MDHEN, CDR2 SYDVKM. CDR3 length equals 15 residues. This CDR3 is CASSFPLAGPYEQYF. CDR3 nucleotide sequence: TGTGCCAGCAGTTTCCCCCTAGCGGGACCCTACGAGCAGTACTTC.

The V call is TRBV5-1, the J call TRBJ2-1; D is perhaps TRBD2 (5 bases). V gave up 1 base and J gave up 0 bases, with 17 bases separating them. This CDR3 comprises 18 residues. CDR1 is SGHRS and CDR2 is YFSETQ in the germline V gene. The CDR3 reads CASSLRTGLLISYNEQFF. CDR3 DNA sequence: TGCGCCAGCAGCTTGAGAACTGGACTGCTCATCTCCTACAATGAGCAGTTCTTC.

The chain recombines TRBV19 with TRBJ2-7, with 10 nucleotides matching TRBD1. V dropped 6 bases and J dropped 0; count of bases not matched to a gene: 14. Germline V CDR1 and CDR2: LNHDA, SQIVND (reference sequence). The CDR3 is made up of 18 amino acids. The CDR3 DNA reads TGTGCCAGTAGCTTTGTATTGGGACAGGGGAAGATCTCCTACGAGCAGTACTTC. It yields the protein CASSFVLGQGKISYEQYF.

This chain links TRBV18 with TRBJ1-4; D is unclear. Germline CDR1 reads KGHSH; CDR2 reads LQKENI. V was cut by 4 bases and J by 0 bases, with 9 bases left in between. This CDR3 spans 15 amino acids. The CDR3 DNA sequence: TGTGCCAGCTCACGCCGACAAGCAACTAATGAAAAACTGTTTTTT. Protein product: CASSRRQATNEKLFF.

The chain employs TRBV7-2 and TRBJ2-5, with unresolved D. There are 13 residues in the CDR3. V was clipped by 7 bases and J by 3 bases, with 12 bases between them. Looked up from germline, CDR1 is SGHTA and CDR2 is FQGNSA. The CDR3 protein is CASNRPEEETQYF. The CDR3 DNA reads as TGTGCCAGCAACCGTCCAGAAGAAGAGACCCAGTACTTC.

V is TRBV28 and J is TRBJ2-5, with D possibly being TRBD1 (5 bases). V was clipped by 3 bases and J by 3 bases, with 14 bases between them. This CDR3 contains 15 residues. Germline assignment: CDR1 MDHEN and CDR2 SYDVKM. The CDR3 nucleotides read TGTGCCAGCAGTTTGGGGCAGGTTGGGGAAGAGACCCAGTACTTC. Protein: CASSLGQVGEETQYF.

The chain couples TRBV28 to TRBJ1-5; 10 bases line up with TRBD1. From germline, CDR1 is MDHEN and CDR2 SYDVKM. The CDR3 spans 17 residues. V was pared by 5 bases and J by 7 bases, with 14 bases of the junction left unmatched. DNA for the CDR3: TGTGCCAGCAGTCCCCCCGGGACAGGGGAAAAATGGCAGCCCCAGCATTTT. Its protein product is CASSPPGTGEKWQPQHF.

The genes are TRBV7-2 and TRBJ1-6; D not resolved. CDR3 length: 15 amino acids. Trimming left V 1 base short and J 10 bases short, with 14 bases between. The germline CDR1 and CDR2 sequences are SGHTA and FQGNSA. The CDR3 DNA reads TGTGCCAGCAGCTTAGAAGCAGGTCGCAGATCACCCCTCCACTTT. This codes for CASSLEAGRRSPLHF.

The CDR3 is CASSPPQGTGELFF. The CDR3 DNA follows: TGTGCCAGCAGCCCGCCTCAGGGGACCGGGGAGCTGTTTTTT. This chain connects TRBV7-9 to TRBJ2-2; a weak D match, TRBD1 (6 bases). Per the germline V gene, CDR1 is SEHNR and CDR2 is FQNEAQ (reference sequence). The CDR3 totals 14 residues. V was cut by 5 bases and J by 5 bases, with 12 bases left in between.

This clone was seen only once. The CDR3 region is CASSRGAKNIQYF. In DNA, the CDR3 is TGTGCCAGCAGCAGGGGAGCCAAAAACATTCAGTACTTC. This sequence joins TRBV11-2 and TRBJ2-4; weak D call: TRBD1 (5 bases). In germline, CDR1 is SGHAT, CDR2 FQNNGV. Trimming left V 5 bases short and J 0 bases short, with 5 bases between. CDR3 size: 13 residues.